This TCR beta chain is from a study of cytomegalovirus exposure and HLA in healthy donors. For the study at large: Most genotyped donors, 65% to 85% of about 400, had Caucasian-associated genetic ancestry. Study-wide points: A later analysis found TCR association rates differed by HLA locus, highest for DRB1 and lowest for HLA-C. Some V segments could not be told apart, so they were left out, TRBV6-2 and TRBV6-3 among them. Among donors in an Asian-associated ancestry cluster, a later analysis reportedly found fewer N-insertions than the approximately 670-donor mean.

This clone has more than one count but fewer than ten. Its antigen is undetermined. V was clipped by 2 bases and J by 2 bases; unmatched bases: 5. CDR3 length equals 15 residues. Per the germline V gene, CDR1 is ENHRY and CDR2 is SYGVKD. PCR was performed using 60 Vbeta and 13 Jbeta primers. Using immunoSEQ multiplex PCR, the repertoire was profiled, and TCRdb retains in-frame clones only, with some absent. Of some 200,000 clones in the sample, around 85% were seen once. This receptor was identified in a man in his fifties or sixties in good health and CMV-seronegative. The chain has TRBV10-3 and TRBJ1-2; TRBD1 aligns across 7 bases. Source material: PBMCs. The CDR3 bases are TGTGCCATCAGTGAGGCCTTACAGGGGAACTATGGCTACACCTTC. Translating gives CAISEALQGNYGYTF.